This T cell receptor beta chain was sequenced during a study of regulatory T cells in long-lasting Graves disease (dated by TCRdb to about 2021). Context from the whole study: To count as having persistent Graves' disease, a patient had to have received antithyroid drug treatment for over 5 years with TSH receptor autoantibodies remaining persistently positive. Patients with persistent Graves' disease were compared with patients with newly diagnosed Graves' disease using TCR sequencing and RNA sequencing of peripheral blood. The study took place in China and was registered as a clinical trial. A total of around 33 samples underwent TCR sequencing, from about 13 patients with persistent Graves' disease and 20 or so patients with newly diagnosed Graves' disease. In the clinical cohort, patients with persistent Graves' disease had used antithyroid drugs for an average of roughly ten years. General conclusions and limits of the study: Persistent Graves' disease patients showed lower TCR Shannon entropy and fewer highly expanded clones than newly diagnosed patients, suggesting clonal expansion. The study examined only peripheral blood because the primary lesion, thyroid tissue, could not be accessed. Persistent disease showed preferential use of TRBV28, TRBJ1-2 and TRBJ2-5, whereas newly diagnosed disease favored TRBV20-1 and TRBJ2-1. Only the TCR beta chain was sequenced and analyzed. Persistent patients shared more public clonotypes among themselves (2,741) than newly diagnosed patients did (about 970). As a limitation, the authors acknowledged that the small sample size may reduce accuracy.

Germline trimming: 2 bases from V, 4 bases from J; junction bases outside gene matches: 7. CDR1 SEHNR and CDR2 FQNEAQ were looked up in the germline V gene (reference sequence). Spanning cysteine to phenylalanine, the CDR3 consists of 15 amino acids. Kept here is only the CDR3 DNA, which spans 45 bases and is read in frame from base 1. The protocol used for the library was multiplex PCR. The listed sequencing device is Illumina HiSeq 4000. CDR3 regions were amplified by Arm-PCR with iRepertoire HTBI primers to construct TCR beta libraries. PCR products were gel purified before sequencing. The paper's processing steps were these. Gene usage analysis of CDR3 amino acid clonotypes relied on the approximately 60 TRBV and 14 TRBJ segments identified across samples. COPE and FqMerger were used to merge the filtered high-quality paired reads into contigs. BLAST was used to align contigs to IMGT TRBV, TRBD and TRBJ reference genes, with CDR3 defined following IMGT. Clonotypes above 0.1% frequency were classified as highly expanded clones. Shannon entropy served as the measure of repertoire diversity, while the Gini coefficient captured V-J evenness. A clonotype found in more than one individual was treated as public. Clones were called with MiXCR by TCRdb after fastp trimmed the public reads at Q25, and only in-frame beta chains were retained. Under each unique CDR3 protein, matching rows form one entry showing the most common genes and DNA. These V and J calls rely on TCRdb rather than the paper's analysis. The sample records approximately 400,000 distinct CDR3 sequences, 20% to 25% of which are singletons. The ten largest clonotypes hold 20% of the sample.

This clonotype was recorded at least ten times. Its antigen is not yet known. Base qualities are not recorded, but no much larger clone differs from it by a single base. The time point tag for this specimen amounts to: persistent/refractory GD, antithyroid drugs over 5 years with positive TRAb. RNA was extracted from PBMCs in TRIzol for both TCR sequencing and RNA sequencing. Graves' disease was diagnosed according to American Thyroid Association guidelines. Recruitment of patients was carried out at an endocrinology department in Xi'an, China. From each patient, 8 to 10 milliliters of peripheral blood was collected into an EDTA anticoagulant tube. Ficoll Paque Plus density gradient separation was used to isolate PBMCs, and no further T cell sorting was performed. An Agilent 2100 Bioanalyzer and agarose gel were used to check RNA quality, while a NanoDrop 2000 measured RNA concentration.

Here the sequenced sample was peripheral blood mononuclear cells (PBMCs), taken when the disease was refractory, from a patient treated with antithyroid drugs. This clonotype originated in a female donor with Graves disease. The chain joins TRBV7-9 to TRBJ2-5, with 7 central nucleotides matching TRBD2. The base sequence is TGTGCCAGCAGCTTATATCTAGCGGCAGGAGAGACCCAGTACTTC. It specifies CASSLYLAAGETQYF.